Included here is one T cell receptor (beta chain) sequence, with context. Its matching antigen is unknown. Germline CDR1 is DFQATT and CDR2 is SNEGSKA (reference sequence). The CDR3 is made up of 19 amino acids. The data were taken from a study of monozygotic twins with inflammatory bowel disease. Study-level results: Extra variability in the repertoires of patients may have come from differing immunosuppressive treatments.

Reprocessing the 5' RACE reads, TCRdb reports a single entry for every CDR3 protein and omits DNA. The repertoire shows tens of thousands of distinct CDR3 sequences; the top ten hold 5.3%. The chain carries TRBV20-1 and TRBJ1-5; TCRdb lists TRBD1, though no DNA is available to test this call. The TCR originated in a human donor with ulcerative colitis or Crohn's disease, or a healthy co-twin of an affected twin (not recorded which). The source material was blood. CDR3: CSARDRGPPSVERDQPQHF.